A single sample gave rise to the 10 T cell receptor beta chains below, sequenced in a study of blood T cell repertoires in COVID-19. Sequencing used immunoSEQ multiplex PCR; TCRdb keeps in-frame clones, though not all of them. The data show approximately 470,000 clones, 70% to 90% seen once. Sequenced sample: peripheral blood. These TCRs come from a human donor in a cohort sampled during active COVID-19.

The chain is built from TRBV3-1 (or the pseudogene TRBV3-2) and TRBJ1-1; D might be TRBD1 (6 bases). Germline V gene data show CDR1 as LGHDT and CDR2 as YNNKEL (reference sequence). Between the trimmed V and J ends, which lost 5 bases and 5 bases, there was a span of 18 bases. This CDR3 has 15 residues. CDR3 amino acids: CASSEILPRGTEAFF. In DNA form, the CDR3 reads TGTGCCAGCAGCGAGATCTTACCGAGGGGGACTGAAGCTTTCTTT.

The rearrangement joins TRBV7-2 to TRBJ2-7; D is undetermined. The length of the CDR3 is 14 residues. V shed 2 bases and J shed 0 bases, with 8 bases lying between them. The germline V gene encodes CDR1 SGHTA and CDR2 FQGNSA. The CDR3 coding sequence is TGTGCCAGCAGCTTAACTGCGAGCTCCTACGAGCAGTACTTC. It is translated as CASSLTASSYEQYF.

V gene TRBV5-1 combines with J gene TRBJ2-5; 7 bases agree with TRBD2. Per germline, CDR1 SGHRS and CDR2 YFSETQ. The CDR3 is made up of 14 amino acids. V lost 4 bases, J lost 1 base, and 4 bases stayed unmatched. The chain's CDR3 is CASSGGGTQETQYF. As DNA, the CDR3 is TGCGCCAGCAGCGGGGGGGGGACCCAAGAGACCCAGTACTTC.

The chain employs TRBV6-5 and TRBJ2-2; the D gene is possibly TRBD1 (7 bases). The CDR3 is 14 residues long. Deletions cut 8 bases from V and 3 bases from J, with 13 bases between. The germline gives CDR1 MNHEY, CDR2 SVGAGI. The DNA of the CDR3 is TGTGCCAGCCGGGCCAGGGGGGACACCGGGGAGCTGTTTTTT. Its protein product is CASRARGDTGELFF.

This chain joins TRBV28 and TRBJ2-1; D is possibly TRBD1 (6 bases). V gave up 6 bases and J gave up 3 bases, with 18 bases separating them. CDR3 length equals 16 residues. The germline CDR1 and CDR2 sequences are MDHEN and SYDVKM. The DNA for the CDR3 is TGTGCCAGCAGCTTGACCGGGACACCACACTACAATGAGCAGTTCTTC. The encoded protein is CASSLTGTPHYNEQFF.

This rearrangement joins TRBV9 to TRBJ1-3; perhaps TRBD1 as D (5 bases). The CDR3 is made up of 14 amino acids. The V and J ends lost 1 base and 4 bases respectively, with 9 bases between them. Per germline, CDR1 SGDLS and CDR2 YYNGEE. The CDR3 DNA reads as TGTGCCAGCAGCGTACAGGGCGAAGGAAACACCATATATTTT. Its protein product is CASSVQGEGNTIYF.

The chain's CDR3 is CATSDAGRNEQFF. The CDR3 DNA is TGTGCCACCAGTGATGCGGGCCGCAATGAGCAGTTCTTC. The J gene is TRBJ2-1, the V gene TRBV24-1; weak D call: TRBD2 (5 bases). V was pared by 3 bases and J by 6 bases, with 8 bases between. Germline V lookup: CDR1 KGHDR, CDR2 SFDVKD. The CDR3 loop spans 13 amino acids.

The chain combines TRBV3-1 (or the pseudogene TRBV3-2) with TRBJ1-1; tentative D call: TRBD1 (6 bases). V was trimmed by 1 base and J by 2 bases, leaving 17 bases between them. The CDR3 has 17 residues. The V gene's germline CDR1 is LGHDT and CDR2 YNNKEL (reference sequence). CDR3 in amino acids: CASSQGPPGQTNTEAFF. CDR3 coding DNA: TGTGCCAGCAGCCAAGGACCCCCCGGACAGACTAACACTGAAGCTTTCTTT.

The rearrangement links TRBV5-6 to TRBJ2-7; 11 nucleotides match TRBD2. The CDR3 is 14 amino acids. Per germline, CDR1 SGHDT and CDR2 YYEEEE. V lost 4 bases and J lost 5; bases outside the gene matches: 5. The CDR3 DNA reads TGTGCCAGCAGCATACTAGCGGGAGTTGACGAGCAGTACTTC. It codes for CASSILAGVDEQYF.

The rearrangement uses TRBV19 and TRBJ1-2; maybe TRBD1 (6 bases). CDR1 is LNHDA and CDR2 is SQIVND in the germline V gene (reference sequence). CDR3 size: 15 residues. V lost 5 bases to trimming and J lost 3 bases, with 16 bases between them. The CDR3 DNA reads as TGTGCCAGTAGTCTCGGGACACTCTATTACTATGGCTACACCTTC. This encodes CASSLGTLYYYGYTF.